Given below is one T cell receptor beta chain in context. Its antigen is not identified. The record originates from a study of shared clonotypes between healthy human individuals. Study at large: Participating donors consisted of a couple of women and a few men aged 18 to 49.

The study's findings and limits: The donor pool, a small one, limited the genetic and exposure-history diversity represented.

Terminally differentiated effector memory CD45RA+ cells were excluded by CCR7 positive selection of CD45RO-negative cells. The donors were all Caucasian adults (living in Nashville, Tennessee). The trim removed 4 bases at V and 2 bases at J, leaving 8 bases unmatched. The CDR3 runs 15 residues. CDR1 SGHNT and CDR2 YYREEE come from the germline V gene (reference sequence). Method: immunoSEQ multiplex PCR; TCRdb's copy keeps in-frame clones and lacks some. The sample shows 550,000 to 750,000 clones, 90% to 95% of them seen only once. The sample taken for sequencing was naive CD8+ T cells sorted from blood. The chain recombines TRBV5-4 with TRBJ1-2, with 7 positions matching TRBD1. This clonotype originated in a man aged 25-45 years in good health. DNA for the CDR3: TGTGCCAGCAGCGGTGGGGCAGGGGGAAACTATGGCTACACCTTC. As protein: CASSGGAGGNYGYTF.